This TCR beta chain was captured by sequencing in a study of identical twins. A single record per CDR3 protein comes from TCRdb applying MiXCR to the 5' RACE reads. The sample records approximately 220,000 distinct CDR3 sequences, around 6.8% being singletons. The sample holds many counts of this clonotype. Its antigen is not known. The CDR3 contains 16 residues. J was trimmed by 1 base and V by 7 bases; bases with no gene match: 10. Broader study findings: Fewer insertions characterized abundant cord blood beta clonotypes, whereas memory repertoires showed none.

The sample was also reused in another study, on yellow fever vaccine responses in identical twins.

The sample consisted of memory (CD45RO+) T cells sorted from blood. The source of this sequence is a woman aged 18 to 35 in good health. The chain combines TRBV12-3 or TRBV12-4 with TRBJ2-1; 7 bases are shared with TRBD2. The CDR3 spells CASMRGTTYSYNEQFF. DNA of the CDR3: TGTGCCAGCATGCGGGGGACCACATATTCCTACAATGAGCAGTTCTTC.